One T cell receptor beta chain is described in this entry. What this receptor recognizes is not known. Per-base quality was not reported, and no clone a single base away is much larger than it. This entry belongs to a study of cytomegalovirus exposure and HLA in healthy donors (dated by TCRdb to 2017 to 2019). A note on the overall study: An earlier analysis of 587 of the donors reported approximately 300 Gb of sequence data and some 120 million unique TCR beta sequences from approximately 180 million T cells. An early release covering roughly 640 HLA-typed donors comprised about 300 gigabases of sequencing data and some 79 million unique TCR sequences. The genetic ancestry cluster associated with self-reported Caucasian donors included around four fifths of the roughly 380 genotyped donors. The study aimed to test whether signatures of past pathogen exposure could be identified by cataloging public T cell receptors. The study used immunosequencing to profile the T cell repertoires of 666 subjects and linked those repertoires to cytomegalovirus serostatus. Besides the first cohort of 500 to 700 subjects, a separate validation cohort made up of over 95 different subjects was used. To predict cytomegalovirus infection status, the study combined high-throughput TCR immunosequencing, statistical association of individual TCRs with disease status, and machine learning. A later analysis re-analyzed previously published TCR beta repertoires from 666 donors and added high-resolution HLA genotyping to study TCR occurrence patterns. Rather than drawing on any new phenotypic data, the later analysis identified candidate immune exposures from TCR beta sequences and the way those sequences occurred across donors. An earlier analysis of 500 to 650 of the donors applied high-throughput TCR beta sequencing to assess whether each TCR beta V gene segment acted as functional or pseudogenic. Donor age, sex, ethnicity and CMV serostatus were compiled alongside the repertoire data. A later genetic analysis took genome-wide SNP genotypes for about 55% of the roughly 700 donors and used that subset as a discovery cohort. Every discovery cohort repertoire had been produced on one sequencing platform. Both class I and class II loci were covered by HLA typing, at four-digit resolution. Typing coverage differed by locus: A, B, C, DRB1 and DQB1 were typed in roughly 620-630 donors, DQA1 in about 500, DPA1 in 600 to 610, and DPB1 in around 440. About five DR-DQ haplotypes were treated as single units for association and clustering because of strong linkage in the cohort. On average, about 240,000 unique TCR beta nucleotide sequences were sequenced per donor among several hundred genotyped donors of the cohort, with roughly 18% of those sequences being non-productive. What the research found in general, with its limitations: Most TCR sequences were observed very rarely across donors, whereas some public TCRs were present in many individuals. In an earlier analysis of some 550 of the donors, most TCR beta V segments were observed in productive rearrangements about 87% or about 30% of the time, broadly matching IMGT annotations. CMV serostatus was the only immune exposure information available for the cohort. Compared with equally common non-associated chains, HLA-associated TCR beta chains in a later analysis were more clonally expanded and had lower generation probabilities. A further reported finding was that TCR beta sequences accurately predicted the HLA-A and HLA-B alleles for most subjects in the first cohort. A cluster of highly shared sequence variants was judged likely to be a technical artifact of the sequencing pipeline. HLA typing was unavailable for some donors at each locus, so association tests used only the typed subset. In a later analysis, most CMV-associated TCR beta chains were found to appear HLA-restricted, with HLA associations seemingly driven largely by CMV exposure. According to a later analysis, parvovirus B19, influenza, CMV and Epstein-Barr virus appeared linked to several top co-occurrence clusters. Presence/absence analyses assumed roughly uniform sequencing depth across donors, an assumption that may not hold. Correlated functional status among segregating V segments might be attributable to linkage disequilibrium, but an unknown experimental factor could not be ruled out. In a later analysis, TCR association rates were found to vary across HLA loci, with the most associated TCRs seen for DRB1 alleles and the fewest for HLA-C alleles. When HLA alleles, especially DR and DQ, strongly co-occurred, TCR associations were difficult to assign to individual alleles. Only TCR beta chains were sequenced in this cohort, and the absence of alpha or paired-chain data limited detectable features. In a later analysis, some 18,000 TCR beta sequences were associated with specific HLA alleles at a false discovery rate of 0.05. The study gave a list of 150 to 200 TCR beta chains associated with cytomegalovirus. The classifier was reported to diagnose cytomegalovirus status with high specificity and sensitivity in both the original and validation cohorts. In vitro tests confirmed that a few of the cytomegalovirus-associated TCR beta chains recognize cytomegalovirus antigens. According to a later genetic analysis, donors in an Asian-associated ancestry cluster had fewer N-insertions in productive TCRs than the roughly 670-donor mean. According to the authors, the approach could potentially be generalized to other disease states and immunological phenotypes. A later genetic analysis associated a missense DCLRE1C variant with V-gene and J-gene trimming of TCR beta chains, and an independent cohort replicated the association. The earlier analysis of about 600 of the donors excluded some 15 rarely observed V segments, including chromosome 9 orphons, because counts were too low.

Library preparation employed the immunoSEQ multiplex PCR assay. For the multiplex PCR, a mixture combining 60 forward primers for TCR Vbeta segments and 13 reverse primers for TCR Jbeta segments was used. The CDR3 region of rearranged TCR beta genes was amplified from genomic DNA by a multiplex PCR assay. The Illumina HiSeq System was used to sequence the amplified TCR beta libraries as 87-base-pair reads. The paper's data handling went like this. Across the roughly 670 repertoires, a later analysis counted approximately 75 million unique TCR beta chains, roughly 11 million of which were shared by at least two donors. To remove PCR and sequencing errors, raw reads were error-corrected and collapsed into unique sequences using a nearest-neighbor algorithm that merged closely related sequences. V, D and J gene segments were assigned by aligning CDR3 sequences to IMGT reference sequences. For a sequence to be retained, a match of at least six nucleotides to both a V gene segment and a J gene segment was required. Rearrangements were classified as productive when the CDR3 lacked stop codons and remained in frame with V and J, and all other rearrangements were classified as non-productive. CDR3 was defined according to IMGT convention as the region running from the second conserved V-encoded cysteine to the conserved J-encoded phenylalanine. Sequences without an unambiguous match to a single V gene segment were excluded from the earlier analysis of 450 to 750 of the donors. In an earlier analysis of approximately 560 of the donors, a V segment was called functional when productive rearrangements were above 56.7%, and segregating when the standard deviation between donors exceeded 5%. A statistical classification framework was built to diagnose cytomegalovirus status from the catalog of TCR beta chain sequences. In a later analysis, TCR nucleotide sequences were compared against IMGT/GENE-DB human TR gene sequences so that V and J genes could be assigned. In a later analysis, CDR3 sequences and most-parsimonious VDJ recombination scenarios were assigned using the TCRdist pipeline. In a later analysis, each TCR beta chain was defined by its CDR3 amino acid sequence together with its V-gene family, and reads lacking a unique V-gene family were excluded. To address suspected cross-contamination and a sequencing artifact, a later analysis removed roughly 580 highly shared, low-generation-probability nucleotide sequences. In a later analysis, a clonal expansion index for each public chain was calculated from normalized within-repertoire ranks of inferred template counts. In a later analysis, generation probabilities were computed using a VDJ recombination model fitted to out-of-frame rearrangements, and the results were checked against IGoR. In a later analysis, hypergeometric tests were used to score TCR-TCR, TCR-HLA and TCR-CMV co-occurrence, with a repertoire-size bias correction applied to TCR pairs. In a later analysis, false discovery rates were estimated by permuting HLA or CMV assignments 20 times. A later analysis grouped co-occurring TCRs with DBSCAN, adding TCRdist sequence similarity when clustering within HLA-allele-positive subsets. Repertoires with fewer than 30,000 or more than 120,000 public chains were left out of co-occurrence clustering, as were five repertoires with anomalous nucleotide sharing. TCRdb retrieved this table from immuneACCESS and kept in-frame rearrangements only. Not all clones are present; in checked studies, unresolved V genes account for under half, and no reason is known for the remainder. For V, J and clone size, that table is used; D and trimming come from the DNA. The sample yields about 160,000 clones; approximately 80% were counted once. Approximately 4.5% of the sample lies in the top ten.

In total, 666 healthy bone marrow donors made up the cohort. Cohort members were all nominally healthy when sampled, although unrecorded immune exposures were likely present. The donor tested CMV seronegative, placing the donor among the 352 seronegative members of the cohort. A peripheral blood sample was provided by each donor, and peripheral blood mononuclear cells were used for TCR beta sequencing. The Qiagen DNeasy Blood Extraction Kit was used to extract genomic DNA from the blood cell samples. This clonotype originated in a man aged 30 to 45 in good health and CMV-seronegative. Sequenced input: PBMCs.

The nucleotide sequence is given as TGTGCCAGCTCCAAAGGGGGGACACTCCTGGGTATTGACGTCCTGACTTTC. Translated, this gives CASSKGGTLLGIDVLTF. The sequence joins TRBV21-1 to TRBJ2-6; the D call in the table, TRBD1, was not verified against the DNA. TRBV21-1 is assigned pseudogene status. The CDR3 has 17 amino acids, counting the end cysteine and phenylalanine. Just the 51-base CDR3 DNA is kept, in frame starting at base 1.